A selection of T cell receptor beta chains follows, all from one sample in a study of T cell changes during pregnancy in multiple sclerosis. Some clones are missing from TCRdb's copy, which holds only in-frame ones; the method was immunoSEQ multiplex PCR. The data contain approximately 74,000 clones, roughly nine tenths of them singletons. The specimen was peripheral blood, collected before pregnancy. Source of these receptors: a female donor with multiple sclerosis, enrolled in a pregnancy study. CDR3s include the opening cysteine and the closing phenylalanine or tryptophan. A D gene is named only where the DNA matches it firmly. The size field is filled for only some rows; it gives once, few, many or a size class.

J: TRBJ2-7; size: NA; V: TRBV5-1; D: TRBD1; CDR3: CASSLAGTALYEQYF; DNA: TGCGCCAGCAGCTTGGCCGGGACAGCCCTCTACGAGCAGTACTTC
J: TRBJ1-2; size: NA; V: TRBV5-6; D: NA; CDR3: CASSPNGQSIYGYTF; DNA: TGTGCCAGCAGCCCCAACGGACAGTCCATCTATGGCTACACCTTC
J: TRBJ1-2; size: NA; V: TRBV9; D: NA; CDR3: CASSVGSQGPNYGYTF; DNA: TGTGCCAGCAGCGTAGGATCACAGGGACCTAACTATGGCTACACCTTC
J: TRBJ2-5; size: NA; V: TRBV30; D: NA; CDR3: CAWAPGLQETQYF; DNA: TGTGCCTGGGCCCCGGGACTCCAAGAGACCCAGTACTTC
J: TRBJ2-7; size: NA; V: TRBV29-1; D: NA; CDR3: CSVEAIGDSEQYF; DNA: TGCAGCGTTGAAGCGATTGGGGACTCCGAGCAGTACTTC
J: TRBJ2-3; size: NA; V: TRBV4-1; D: TRBD2; CDR3: CASSQDQDSGGSVSTDTQYF; DNA: TGCGCCAGCAGCCAAGACCAAGATAGCGGGGGGTCAGTTAGCACAGATACGCAGTATTTT
J: TRBJ1-1; size: once; V: TRBV10-3; D: NA; CDR3: CAIRQSSSEAFF; DNA: TGTGCCATCAGACAGTCGTCCAGTGAAGCTTTCTTT
J: TRBJ2-2; size: NA; V: TRBV5-1; D: NA; CDR3: CASSQDRSDTGELFF; DNA: TGCGCCAGCAGCCAAGACAGGTCGGACACCGGGGAGCTGTTTTTT
J: TRBJ1-1; size: NA; V: TRBV19; D: NA; CDR3: CASSPGHGTEAFF; DNA: TGTGCCAGTAGCCCGGGACACGGCACTGAAGCTTTCTTT
J: TRBJ2-2; size: NA; V: TRBV5-5; D: NA; CDR3: CASSLRHSNTGELFF; DNA: TGTGCCAGCAGCTTGAGACACTCGAACACCGGGGAGCTGTTTTTT
J: TRBJ1-1; size: once; V: TRBV28; D: TRBD1; CDR3: CASQGAGTEAFF; DNA: TGTGCCAGCCAGGGGGCCGGCACTGAAGCTTTCTTT
J: TRBJ2-7; size: NA; V: TRBV5-6; D: TRBD2; CDR3: CASSLGTSGRSYEQYF; DNA: TGTGCCAGCAGCTTGGGTACTAGCGGGCGCTCCTACGAGCAGTACTTC
J: TRBJ2-5; size: NA; V: TRBV11-2; D: TRBD1; CDR3: CASSGQGVGETQYF; DNA: TGTGCCAGCAGCGGACAGGGGGTGGGAGAGACCCAGTACTTC
J: TRBJ1-4; size: NA; V: TRBV4-1; D: NA; CDR3: CASSQDKWSATNEKLFF; DNA: TGCGCCAGCAGCCAAGATAAGTGGTCAGCAACTAATGAAAAACTGTTTTTT
J: TRBJ2-5; size: NA; V: TRBV7-9; D: TRBD1; CDR3: CASSSQGGGTETQYF; DNA: TGTGCCAGCAGCTCACAGGGGGGTGGGACAGAGACCCAGTACTTC
J: TRBJ2-6; size: NA; V: TRBV12-5; D: NA; CDR3: CASGLAGGGGANVLTF; DNA: TGTGCTAGTGGTTTGGCCGGAGGAGGGGGGGCCAACGTCCTGACTTTC
J: TRBJ2-3; size: NA; V: TRBV6-1; D: NA; CDR3: CASSELGSSTDTQYF; DNA: TGTGCCAGCAGTGAACTTGGCTCTAGCACAGATACGCAGTATTTT
J: TRBJ2-1; size: NA; V: TRBV9; D: NA; CDR3: CASSVDPGVSWNEQFF; DNA: TGTGCCAGCAGCGTAGACCCAGGGGTATCCTGGAATGAGCAGTTCTTC
J: TRBJ1-2; size: NA; V: TRBV4-1; D: NA; CDR3: CASSQAPDSEVRDGYTF; DNA: TGCGCCAGCAGCCAAGCCCCTGACAGTGAGGTTCGGGATGGCTACACCTTC
J: TRBJ2-4; size: NA; V: TRBV4-2; D: TRBD2; CDR3: CASSQATAGGDRAKNIQYF; DNA: TGTGCCAGCAGCCAAGCTACAGCGGGGGGGGACCGAGCCAAAAACATTCAGTACTTC
J: TRBJ2-1; size: NA; V: TRBV11-2; D: TRBD2; CDR3: CASSSNIAGGPRNEQFF; DNA: TGTGCCAGCAGCTCAAACATAGCGGGAGGGCCTCGGAATGAGCAGTTCTTC
J: TRBJ2-7; size: once; V: TRBV6-1; D: NA; CDR3: CASSEGGLNYEQYF; DNA: TGTGCCAGCAGTGAAGGGGGCTTGAACTACGAGCAGTACTTC